The entry that follows covers one T cell receptor beta chain sequence. Recruitment covered about two dozen US areas and drew participants whose ages spanned roughly 18 to 100 years. This sample is part of a study of blood T cell repertoires in COVID-19. Study in general: In each case, the material was cDNA or gDNA derived from T cells, B-cell-depleted T cells, or PBMCs.

The junction had 8 bases not matched to a gene; V was cut back by 6 bases and J by 4 bases. The CDR3 loop spans 15 amino acids. Per germline, CDR1 KGHDR and CDR2 SFDVKD. Profiled with immunoSEQ multiplex PCR; TCRdb holds only in-frame clones, not every one. The sample gives under 450,000 clones, 90% to 95% of which show up once; more than 0.85% is in the top ten. The V call is TRBV24-1, the J call TRBJ1-3; 7 bases match TRBD1. Sequencing was done on a sample of PBMCs or T cells enriched from blood (not recorded which). This receptor was obtained from a woman aged 40 to 55 who had been exposed to COVID-19. The CDR3 spells CATSRRGLGGNTIYF. The CDR3 DNA reads TGTGCCACCAGTCGTAGGGGGCTGGGAGGAAACACCATATATTTT.